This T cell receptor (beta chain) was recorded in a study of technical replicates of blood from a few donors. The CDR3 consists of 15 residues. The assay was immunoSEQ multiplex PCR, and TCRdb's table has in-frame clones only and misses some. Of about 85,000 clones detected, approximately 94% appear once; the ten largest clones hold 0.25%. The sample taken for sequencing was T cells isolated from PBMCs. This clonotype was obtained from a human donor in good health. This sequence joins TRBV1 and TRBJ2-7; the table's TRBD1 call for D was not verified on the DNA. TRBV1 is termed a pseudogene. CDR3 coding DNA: TGCACCAGCAGCCAAGAGGGGACAGGGGGTTACGAGCAGTACTTC. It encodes CTSSQEGTGGYEQYF.